This T cell receptor beta chain was captured by sequencing in a study of regulatory T cells in long-lasting Graves disease. Study background: It was over 5 years of antithyroid drugs, with positive TSH receptor antibodies, that meant persistent Graves' disease.

This clonotype was seen repeatedly, ten times or more. The antigen is undetermined. The time point is: persistent/refractory GD, antithyroid drugs over 5 years with positive TRAb. Construction of the TCR library relied on RNA isolated from PBMCs. Patients were from an endocrinology department in Xi'an, China. The V gene end was trimmed by 3 bases and the J gene end by 4 bases; junction bases not matched to a gene: 5. The germline gives CDR1 MDHEN, CDR2 SYDVKM. The CDR3 totals 15 residues. For TCR beta, libraries came from iRepertoire HTBI primers and Arm-PCR of CDR3 regions. TCRdb reprocessed the multiplex PCR reads via MiXCR and lists one record per CDR3 protein. The sample includes about 460,000 distinct CDR3 sequences, approximately 23% of them seen just once. Study-wide findings and caveats: Because few samples were included, accuracy may have been lower. Patients with persistent disease showed a bias toward TRBV28, TRBJ1-2 and TRBJ2-5.

This chain joins TRBV28 and TRBJ2-5; 10 bases match TRBD1. Source: peripheral blood mononuclear cells (PBMCs), taken when the disease was refractory, from a patient treated with antithyroid drugs. The clonotype originates from a female donor with Graves disease. Written as DNA, the CDR3 is TGTGCCAGCAGTTTCGGACAGGGGGATGGAGAGACCCAGTACTTC. Residues: CASSFGQGDGETQYF.